The present T cell receptor (beta chain) was sequenced within a study of patients and donors after allogeneic stem cell transplantation. TCRdb passed the RT-PCR reads through MiXCR, listing each CDR3 protein once. The sample includes 12,000 or so distinct CDR3 sequences, almost 25% of them seen just once. Material for sequencing was blood, either unsorted or a sorted T cell fraction (not recorded which). The clonotype was recovered from a human donor who was either an allogeneic HSCT recipient or a stem cell or donor lymphocyte infusion donor (not recorded which). It is not recorded whose cells these are; they may come from a transplant donor.

DNA of the CDR3: TGTGCCAGCATCCCGAGCTGGGGAAACTATGGCTACACCTTC. The encoded protein is CASIPSWGNYGYTF. The chain couples TRBV28 to TRBJ1-2; D unclear. V was trimmed by 7 bases and J by 2 bases, leaving 14 bases between them. The length of the CDR3 is 14 residues. CDR1 is MDHEN and CDR2 is SYDVKM in the germline V gene.